This is a list of T cell receptor beta chains from one sample in a study of blood T cell repertoires in COVID-19. The data were produced by immunoSEQ multiplex PCR, yet TCRdb's version contains in-frame clones alone and is incomplete. The table lists 150,000 to 200,000 clones, 80% to 90% of them singletons. Material: peripheral blood. The receptors here all came from a woman between 70 and 85 years old with COVID-19, enrolled during active disease. CDR3s include the opening cysteine and the closing phenylalanine or tryptophan. The D gene is left open where the match is weak. The size of a clone is reported for some rows only, either as once, few or many, or as a class for expanded clones.

d_gene	v_gene	abundance	j_gene	CDR3nt	CDR3aa
NA	TRBV6-1	NA	TRBJ1-3	TGTGCCAGCAGTGAACTACAGGGAAGAACCATATATTTT	CASSELQGRTIYF
TRBD1	TRBV7-2	NA	TRBJ1-1	TGTGCCAGCAGCCGGGACAGGGAAGAAGCTTTCTTT	CASSRDREEAFF
NA	TRBV18	few	TRBJ1-1	TGTGCCAGCTCACCACGGGGCAACATGAACACTGAAGCTTTCTTT	CASSPRGNMNTEAFF
TRBD1	TRBV7-2	once	TRBJ1-5	TGTGCCAGCAGACCCGGGACAGGGCCCGGTAGCAATCAGCCCCAGCATTTT	CASRPGTGPGSNQPQHF
TRBD2	TRBV5-4	NA	TRBJ2-7	TGTGCCAGCAGCTTTAATCTAGCGGGGGCCTACGAGCAGTACTTC	CASSFNLAGAYEQYF
NA	TRBV6-2/TRBV6-3	NA	TRBJ2-7	TGTGCCAGCAGTCTGACAGCTATCTACGAGCAGTACTTC	CASSLTAIYEQYF
NA	TRBV4-2	NA	TRBJ2-3	TGTGCCAGCAGCCCGACTACCACAGATACGCAGTATTTT	CASSPTTTDTQYF
NA	TRBV15	NA	TRBJ1-1	TGTGCCACCAGCACCTCAGGACAGAACACTGAAGCTTTCTTT	CATSTSGQNTEAFF
NA	TRBV2	once	TRBJ2-5	TGTGCCAGCAGTGAAATCGGACTAGAGACCCAGTACTTC	CASSEIGLETQYF
NA	TRBV27	NA	TRBJ2-5	TGTGCCAGCAGTCCCGAAACCCACCGGAGCCCCTACCAAGAGACCCAGTACTTC	CASSPETHRSPYQETQYF
NA	TRBV30	NA	TRBJ1-4	TGTGCCTGGAGTGTACAGGGCGATGAAAAACTGTTTTTT	CAWSVQGDEKLFF
TRBD1	TRBV27	NA	TRBJ1-2	TGTGCCAGCAGTAACGAGACAGGGGTGTATGGCTACACCTTC	CASSNETGVYGYTF
NA	TRBV5-8	once	TRBJ1-1	TGTGCCAGCAGCCTGACGGCGGGGGAAGCTTTCTTT	CASSLTAGEAFF
TRBD2	TRBV7-2	NA	TRBJ2-5	TGTGCCAGCAGCCCACAGCTAGCGGCTCAAGAGACCCAGTACTTC	CASSPQLAAQETQYF
NA	TRBV12-3/TRBV12-4	NA	TRBJ2-2	TGTGCCAGCAGTCAGGGGTCCGCCGGGGAGCTGTTTTTT	CASSQGSAGELFF
NA	TRBV19	NA	TRBJ2-1	TGTGCCAGTAGTATGGGGGGTGTCAACAATGAGCAGTTCTTC	CASSMGGVNNEQFF
TRBD2	TRBV25-1	NA	TRBJ2-5	TGTGCCAGCAGTGAAGGACTAGCGGGAGGACATCAAGAGACCCAGTACTTC	CASSEGLAGGHQETQYF
TRBD1	TRBV7-2	NA	TRBJ1-3	TGTGCCAGCAGCTTAGCGCTAACAGGGGGCGGAAACACCATATATTTT	CASSLALTGGGNTIYF
NA	TRBV6-5	NA	TRBJ1-1	TGTGCCAGCAGCAGGGACAAGAACACTGAAGCTTTCTTT	CASSRDKNTEAFF
TRBD1	TRBV3-1/TRBV3-2	NA	TRBJ2-5	TGTGCCAGCAGCCTAAACAGGGGGGTTCCGGAGACCCAGTACTTC	CASSLNRGVPETQYF
NA	TRBV6-5	NA	TRBJ1-1	TGTGCCAGCAATCGGGGAATGAACACTGAAGCTTTCTTT	CASNRGMNTEAFF
NA	TRBV7-3	once	TRBJ2-6	TGTGCCAGCGGAAACCTGGAGAGTAGCTCTGGGGCCAACGTCCTGACTTTC	CASGNLESSSGANVLTF
TRBD2	TRBV5-1	NA	TRBJ2-3	TGCGCCAGCAGTGGCGGGAGAGTCACAGATACGCAGTATTTT	CASSGGRVTDTQYF
TRBD1	TRBV3-1/TRBV3-2	NA	TRBJ1-2	TGTGCCAGCAGCCCGGGGACAGGCGGTTATGGCTACACCTTC	CASSPGTGGYGYTF
NA	TRBV12-3/TRBV12-4	NA	TRBJ1-2	TGTGCCAGCAGTTTGAGGATTAACGATGGCTACACCTTC	CASSLRINDGYTF
TRBD1	TRBV10-3	NA	TRBJ2-1	TGTGCCACCTCCCGGACAGGGCTTAAGGATGAGCAGTTCTTC	CATSRTGLKDEQFF
NA	TRBV9	NA	TRBJ2-2	TGTGCCAGCAGCGGAACAGACGGATACACCGGGGAGCTGTTTTTT	CASSGTDGYTGELFF
NA	TRBV9	NA	TRBJ2-1	TGTGCCAGTGCGACTACACCCTACAATGAGCAGTTCTTC	CASATTPYNEQFF
TRBD2	TRBV28	NA	TRBJ2-1	TGTGCCAGCAGTTTATTTGAGAGATGGCCTAGCGGTACAGACAATGAGCAGTTCTTC	CASSLFERWPSGTDNEQFF
TRBD1	TRBV27	NA	TRBJ1-5	TGTGCCAGCAGTCCGACAGGGTTAGTTCAGCCCCAGCATTTT	CASSPTGLVQPQHF